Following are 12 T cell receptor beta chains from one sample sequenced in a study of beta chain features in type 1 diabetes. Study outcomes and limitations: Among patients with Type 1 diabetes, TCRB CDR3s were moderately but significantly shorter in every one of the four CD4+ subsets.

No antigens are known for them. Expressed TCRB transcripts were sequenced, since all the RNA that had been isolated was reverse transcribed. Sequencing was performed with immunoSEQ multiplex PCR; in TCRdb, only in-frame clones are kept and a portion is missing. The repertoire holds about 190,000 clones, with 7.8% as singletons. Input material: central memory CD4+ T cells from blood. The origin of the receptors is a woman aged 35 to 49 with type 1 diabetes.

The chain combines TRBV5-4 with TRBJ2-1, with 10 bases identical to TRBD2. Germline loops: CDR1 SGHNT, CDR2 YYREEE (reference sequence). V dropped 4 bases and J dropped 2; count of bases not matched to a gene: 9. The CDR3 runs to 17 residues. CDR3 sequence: CASSPSGGVIAYNEQFF. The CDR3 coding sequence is TGTGCCAGCAGCCCGAGCGGGGGGGTAATCGCCTACAATGAGCAGTTCTTC.

The CDR3 is CASSPTTGLNYGYTF. The CDR3 nucleotides are TGTGCCAGCAGTCCGACTACAGGGTTAAACTATGGCTACACCTTC. V and J are TRBV2 and TRBJ1-2, with D possibly matching TRBD1 (6 bases). The V end lost 5 bases, the J end lost 2 bases, and 15 bases lay between the germline ends. The CDR3 length is 15 residues. Germline V gene sequence: CDR1 SNHLY, CDR2 FYNNEI.

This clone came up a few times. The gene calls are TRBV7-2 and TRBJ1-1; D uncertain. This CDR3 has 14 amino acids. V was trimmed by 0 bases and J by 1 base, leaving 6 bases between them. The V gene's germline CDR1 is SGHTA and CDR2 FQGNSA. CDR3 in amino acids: CASSLARPNTEAFF. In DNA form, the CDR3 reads TGTGCCAGCAGCTTAGCGAGGCCGAACACTGAAGCTTTCTTT.

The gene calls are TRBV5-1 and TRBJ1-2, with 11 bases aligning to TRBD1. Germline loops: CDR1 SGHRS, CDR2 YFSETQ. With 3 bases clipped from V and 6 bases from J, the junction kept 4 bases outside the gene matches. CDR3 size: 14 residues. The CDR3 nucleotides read TGCGCCAGCAGCTCGGACAGGGGGCGAGATGGCTACACCTTC. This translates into CASSSDRGRDGYTF.

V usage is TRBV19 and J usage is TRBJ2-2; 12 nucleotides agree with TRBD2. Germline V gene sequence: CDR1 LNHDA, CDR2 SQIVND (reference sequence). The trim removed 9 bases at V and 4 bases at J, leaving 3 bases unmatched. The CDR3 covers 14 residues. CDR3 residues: CASRTSGATGELFF. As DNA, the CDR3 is TGTGCCAGCCGGACTAGCGGGGCCACCGGGGAGCTGTTTTTT.

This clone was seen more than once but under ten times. The CDR3 DNA reads as TGCGCCAGCAGCCCACAGGGACAGGCCGTGGGCAGCGGGGAGCTGTTTTTT. Protein: CASSPQGQAVGSGELFF. The chain uses TRBV5-1 and TRBJ2-2, with 8 bases fitting TRBD1. Germline assignment: CDR1 SGHRS and CDR2 YFSETQ. V shed 4 bases, J shed 7 bases, and the junction held 15 bases outside the gene matches. The CDR3 consists of 17 residues. Full variable domain (outside the CDR3, taken from reference TRBV5-1 and TRBJ2-2): KAGVTQTPRYLIKTRGQQVTLSCSPISGHRSVSWYQQTPGQGLQFLFEYFSETQRNKGNFPGRFSGRQFSNSRSEMNVSTLELGDSALYLCASSPQGQAVGSGELFFGEGSRLTVL.

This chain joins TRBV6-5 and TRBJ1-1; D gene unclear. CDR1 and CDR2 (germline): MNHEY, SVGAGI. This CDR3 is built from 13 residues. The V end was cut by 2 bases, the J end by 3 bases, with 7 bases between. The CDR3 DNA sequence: TGTGCCAGCAGTTACGCGGGAGACACTGAAGCTTTCTTT. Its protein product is CASSYAGDTEAFF.

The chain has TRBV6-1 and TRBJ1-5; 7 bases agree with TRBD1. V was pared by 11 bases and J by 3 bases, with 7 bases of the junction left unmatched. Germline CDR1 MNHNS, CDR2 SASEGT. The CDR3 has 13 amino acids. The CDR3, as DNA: TGTGCCGGGTCACAGGGGACCAATCAGCCCCAGCATTTT. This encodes CAGSQGTNQPQHF.

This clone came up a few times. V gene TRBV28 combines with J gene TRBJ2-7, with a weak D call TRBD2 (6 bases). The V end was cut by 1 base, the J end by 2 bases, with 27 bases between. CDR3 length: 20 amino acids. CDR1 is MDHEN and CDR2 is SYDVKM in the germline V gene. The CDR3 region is CASSLYGPRSMAGSPYEQYF. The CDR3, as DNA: TGTGCCAGCAGTTTATACGGGCCTCGCTCAATGGCCGGGAGTCCCTACGAGCAGTACTTC.

CDR3 residues: CALMTGFNEKLFF. For the CDR3, the DNA is TGTGCCTTAATGACAGGTTTTAATGAAAAACTGTTTTTT. V gene TRBV30 combines with J gene TRBJ1-4; TRBD1 is a possible D gene (6 bases). This CDR3 region has 13 residues. CDR1 is GTSNPN, CDR2 SVGIG, per germline (reference sequence). The germline V and J ends were trimmed by 7 bases and 4 bases, with 13 bases remaining between them.

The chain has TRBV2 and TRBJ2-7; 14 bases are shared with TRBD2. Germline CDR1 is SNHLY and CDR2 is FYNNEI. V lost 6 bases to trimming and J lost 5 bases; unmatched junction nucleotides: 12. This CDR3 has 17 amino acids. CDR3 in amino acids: CASRRRGTSGSGNEQYF. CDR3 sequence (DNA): TGTGCCAGCAGGAGGAGGGGGACTAGCGGGAGCGGGAACGAGCAGTACTTC.

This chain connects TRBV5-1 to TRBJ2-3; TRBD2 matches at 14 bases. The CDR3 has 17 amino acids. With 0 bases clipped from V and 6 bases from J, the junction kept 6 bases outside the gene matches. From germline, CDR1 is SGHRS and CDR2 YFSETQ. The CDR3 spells CASSLAGTSGGMDTQYF. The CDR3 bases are TGCGCCAGCAGCTTGGCCGGGACTAGCGGGGGTATGGATACGCAGTATTTT.